This entry describes one TCR beta chain. The target antigen is unknown. The time point denotes: patch test 2, 6 weeks after DPC sensitization. The treatment denotes: therapeutic diphenylcyclopropenone sensitization with weekly scalp DPC. These data originate in a study of human T cells and chemical hapten exposure. Across the study: Upper inner arm skin measuring roughly 2 cm by roughly 2 cm received 2% DPC for sensitization. Epicutaneous patch tests delivered 0.01% DPC to the upper back, with evaluation at 6 days. Study-level findings and limits: After DPC sensitization, TCRs above 1 in 1000 frequency showed no change.

MiXCR was run by TCRdb on the RACE reads, yielding one entry per CDR3 protein. The table has more than 75,000 distinct CDR3 sequences, about a tenth seen once; the top ten hold about 2%. Trimming stripped 3 bases from V and 5 bases from J, with 3 bases between. The CDR3 length is 11 residues. CDR1 and CDR2 (germline): SGDLS, YYNGEE. This chain uses TRBV9 with TRBJ2-1; unclear D gene. The sequencing here drew on whole blood, taken in connection with sensitization to the hapten diphenylcyclopropenone (DPC). This clonotype originated in a woman aged 40-49 years with alopecia areata. Some clones in this sample may be carry-over from other donors' samples. The CDR3 DNA sequence: TGTGCCAGCAGCGGAAACAATGAGCAGTTCTTC. Translated, it gives CASSGNNEQFF.